The T cell receptor (beta chain) described here comes from a study of Ad26.COV2.S vaccination and SARS-CoV-2 variants. Sample treatment: about 20 received Ad26.COV2.S at low or high dose, single or two shots; about 5 received placebo; per-sample allocation not given. Sampling was done on day 63 after the first vaccine or placebo injection. Method: immunoSEQ multiplex PCR; TCRdb's copy keeps in-frame clones and lacks some. The sample has around 380,000 clones; 75% to 90% are singletons. Sample: peripheral blood, taken in a trial of Ad26.COV2.S vaccine versus placebo. The sequence was obtained from a person aged 18 to 65 who received the Ad26.COV2.S COVID-19 vaccine or a placebo.

Here the CDR3 DNA reads TGTGCCAGCAGGGGACTAGCGGGGACCTATTCGAACGAGCAGTACTTC. It translates to CASRGLAGTYSNEQYF. The chain uses TRBV7-9 and TRBJ2-7, with 13 bases lining up with TRBD2. Germline V CDR1 and CDR2: SEHNR, FQNEAQ (reference sequence). V lost 6 bases and J lost 5; bases outside the gene matches: 10. This CDR3 region has 16 residues. Full variable domain (rest looked up from reference TRBV7-9 and TRBJ2-7): DTGVSQNPRHKITKRGQNVTFRCDPISEHNRLYWYRQTLGQGPEFLTYFQNEAQLEKSRLLSDRFSAERPKGSFSTLEIQRTEQGDSAMYLCASRGLAGTYSNEQYFGPGTRLTVT.